These T cell receptor beta chains were read from a single sample in a study of T-cell reconstitution after alpha-beta-depleted transplantation in children. TCRdb re-analysed the PCR reads in MiXCR, keeping a single row per CDR3 protein. The profile covers approximately 520,000 distinct CDR3 sequences, with 10% to 12% appearing a single time and 11% to 15% taken by the ten largest. Material: PBMCs, mostly from graft donor cells, obtained 180 days after TCRalphabeta/CD19-depleted stem cell transplant. The receptors here all came from a female patient between 2 and 15 years old who had a stem cell transplant for aplastic anemia, so the T cells may come from the graft donor. The CDR3 runs from the conserved cysteine through the conserved F or W. D genes are given only for firm matches. Clone size is shown for a subset of rows, as once, few, many or a class of expanded clone.

TRBV5-1	-	many	TRBJ2-7	TGCGCCAGCAGCTTGGGAAGCGGAACTACCCTCCGACAGTACTTC	CASSLGSGTTLRQYF
TRBV7-2	TRBD2	-	TRBJ2-1	TGTGCCAGCAGCTTAGCTGACGGGAGGCACAATGAGCAGTTCTTC	CASSLADGRHNEQFF
TRBV2	-	-	TRBJ2-5	TGTGCCAGCAGTGAACTGGGTTCCCAAGAGACCCAGTACTTC	CASSELGSQETQYF
TRBV20-1	-	-	TRBJ1-2	TGCAGTGCTAGAGATGGTAGGGCCATGACCCATCGAAACTATGGCTACACCTTC	CSARDGRAMTHRNYGYTF
TRBV7-2	-	-	TRBJ1-6	TGTGCCAGCAGCTTAGTTCCAGGGAGGACCTATAATTCACCCCTCCACTTT	CASSLVPGRTYNSPLHF
TRBV4-3	TRBD2	once	TRBJ2-1	TGCGCCAGCAGCCAAGATCCCCGGACTAGCGGGAGCCTAAACAATGAGCAGTTCTTC	CASSQDPRTSGSLNNEQFF
TRBV20-1	-	-	TRBJ2-5	TGCAGTGCCAGGGGATATCCCGGGGAGACCCAGTACTTC	CSARGYPGETQYF
TRBV30	-	-	TRBJ2-5	TGTGCCTGGAGTGTAGGCAGGAGGGAGACCCAGTACTTC	CAWSVGRRETQYF
TRBV24-1	-	few	TRBJ1-6	TGTGCCATCGCAAACATTGGCGGGATTGGCCTACTAGATTCACCCCTCCACTTT	CAIANIGGIGLLDSPLHF
TRBV29-1	-	-	TRBJ2-2	TGCAGCGTTCGTGGGCTTGGGGGAACGAACACCGGGGAGCTGTTTTTT	CSVRGLGGTNTGELFF
TRBV6-2/TRBV6-3	-	few	TRBJ2-7	TGTGCCAGCAGTTACCCAGTCTACGAGCAGTACTTC	CASSYPVYEQYF
TRBV6-4	TRBD1	once	TRBJ1-2	TGTGCCAGCAAAGGGACAGGGGAAGTCGGCTACACCTTC	CASKGTGEVGYTF
TRBV28	TRBD2	-	TRBJ2-1	TGTGCCAGCAGTCGGGGGGGGGTATACAATGAGCAGTTCTTC	CASSRGGVYNEQFF
TRBV4-3	TRBD2	few	TRBJ2-3	TGCGCCAGCAGCCAAGATCTAGTAGCGGGAGGCACAGATACGCAGTATTTT	CASSQDLVAGGTDTQYF
TRBV12-5	TRBD1	few	TRBJ1-5	TGTGCTAGTGGTTTGCCGAGACAGGGGGCTAGTTGTCAGCCCCAGCATTTT	CASGLPRQGASCQPQHF
TRBV29-1	TRBD2	few	TRBJ2-1	TGCAGCGTTGACTACCAATTCAAGCGGGGCCTAAGGGGTGAGCAGTTCTTC	CSVDYQFKRGLRGEQFF
TRBV2	-	many	TRBJ2-7	TGTGCCAGCAGTGATCGTGACTTGGGCGAGCAGTACTTC	CASSDRDLGEQYF
TRBV20-1	TRBD1	few	TRBJ2-7	TGCAGTGCTAGACCCCGGGACAGGGGGCCCTACGAGCAGTACTTC	CSARPRDRGPYEQYF
TRBV20-1	TRBD2	-	TRBJ2-1	TGCAGTGCTAGCGGGAGCGGGAGAAACTACAATGAGCAGTTCTTC	CSASGSGRNYNEQFF
TRBV5-1	-	-	TRBJ2-3	TGCGCCAGCAGCTTGGGGGTACCGAGCACAGATACGCAGTATTTT	CASSLGVPSTDTQYF
TRBV28	TRBD1	few	TRBJ2-5	TGTGCCAGCAGTTCACCTGAGACAGGGATACCTCAAGAGACCCAGTACTTC	CASSSPETGIPQETQYF
TRBV3-1	TRBD2	-	TRBJ2-1	TGTGCCAGCAGAGGGACTAGCGGGGGTAGAGATGAGCAGTTCTTC	CASRGTSGGRDEQFF
TRBV3-1	-	few	TRBJ2-3	TGTGCCAGCAGCGCCTTAGAGGATACGCAGTATTTT	CASSALEDTQYF
TRBV4-3	TRBD2	few	TRBJ2-5	TGCGCCAGCAGCCAAGCCCGAGGACTAGCGCTACAAGAGACCCAGTACTTC	CASSQARGLALQETQYF
TRBV20-1	TRBD1	few	TRBJ2-2	TGCAGTGCTCCCCGCCGGGACAGGGGGCCGATCACCGGGGAGCTGTTTTTT	CSAPRRDRGPITGELFF
TRBV28	TRBD1	-	TRBJ2-4	TGTGCCAGCACTTCAAGTGGGACAGCCGAAAACATTCAGTACTTC	CASTSSGTAENIQYF
TRBV24-1	-	-	TRBJ2-2	TGTGCCATCGGCGGGCCCCAGGGCACCGGGGAGCTGTTTTTT	CAIGGPQGTGELFF
TRBV12-3/TRBV12-4	TRBD2	few	TRBJ2-1	TGTGCCAGCAGCGTCCCGGGACTAGCGGGAGGGACTAACAATGAGCAGTTCTTC	CASSVPGLAGGTNNEQFF
TRBV7-9	-	-	TRBJ2-7	TGTGCCAGCAGCTTGGGTCTTGGCAGCAACTCCTACGAGCAGTACTTC	CASSLGLGSNSYEQYF
TRBV5-6	TRBD1	few	TRBJ2-7	TGTGCCAGCAGCTTTGTGGACAGGGTCTACGAGCAGTACTTC	CASSFVDRVYEQYF
TRBV7-2	TRBD2	-	TRBJ2-7	TGTGCCAGCAGCTTAGCGACCGGGACTAGCTGGCTCGAGCAGTACTTC	CASSLATGTSWLEQYF
TRBV20-1	TRBD1	-	TRBJ1-2	TGCAGTGCGAGGACAGGGGCTGGCGGCTACACCTTC	CSARTGAGGYTF
TRBV29-1	-	-	TRBJ1-2	TGCAGCGTTGAAGGATCCCGTACTAACTATGGCTACACCTTC	CSVEGSRTNYGYTF
TRBV29-1	TRBD2	few	TRBJ2-2	TGCAGCGCCGGGAGGGAGGCCGGGGAGCTGTTTTTT	CSAGREAGELFF
TRBV28	TRBD2	-	TRBJ2-3	TGTGCCAGCAGTGAGGGACTAGCGGGAGTGGCAGATACGCAGTATTTT	CASSEGLAGVADTQYF
TRBV11-2	-	-	TRBJ1-1	TGTGCCAGCAGCCATCTGACAGTGAACACTGAAGCTTTCTTT	CASSHLTVNTEAFF
TRBV6-6	-	-	TRBJ2-3	TGTGCCAGCAGTCCACGGTGGGGAGATACGCAGTATTTT	CASSPRWGDTQYF
TRBV12-3/TRBV12-4	-	few	TRBJ1-6	TGTGCCAGCAGTTTGTTGGGAAATTCACCCCTCCACTTT	CASSLLGNSPLHF
TRBV20-1	-	few	TRBJ2-4	TGCAGTGCTAGAGATCGGTTTAGCGTGGCCAAAAACATTCAGTACTTC	CSARDRFSVAKNIQYF
TRBV4-3	TRBD2	-	TRBJ2-1	TGCGCCAGCAGCCAAGGATGGGGGGTAGCGGGTCCATACAATGAGCAGTTCTTC	CASSQGWGVAGPYNEQFF
TRBV20-1	-	-	TRBJ2-7	TGCAGTGCTAGCGAAGGGGGTCCCACCTACGAGCAGTACTTC	CSASEGGPTYEQYF
TRBV12-3/TRBV12-4	-	-	TRBJ2-5	TGTGCCAGCAGTTTAGCGGTACAGGAAGGCACGGCCCAGTACTTC	CASSLAVQEGTAQYF
TRBV7-9	-	-	TRBJ1-1	TGTGCCAGCAGCTTAGGTATTCGGCAAGGGTTGGCTGAAGCTTTCTTT	CASSLGIRQGLAEAFF
TRBV28	-	few	TRBJ2-7	TGTGCCAGCAGCAAGGGCCAGGTTTACGAGCAGTACTTC	CASSKGQVYEQYF
TRBV29-1	-	-	TRBJ2-5	TGCAGCGTTGAATGGGGCCAGGAGACCCAGTACTTC	CSVEWGQETQYF
TRBV5-1	TRBD2	few	TRBJ2-5	TGCGCCAGCAGCCCTCCACTAGCGGGGGTCCAAGAGACCCAGTACTTC	CASSPPLAGVQETQYF
TRBV5-1	-	-	TRBJ2-7	TGCGCCAGCAGCTTTGACCAGGGACCAACCTACGAGCAGTACTTC	CASSFDQGPTYEQYF
TRBV7-2	-	-	TRBJ2-1	TGTGCCAGCAGCTTAGCGAGCAACTCCTACAATGAGCAGTTCTTC	CASSLASNSYNEQFF
TRBV30	-	few	TRBJ1-1	TGTGCCTGGAGTGTAACCGCATCACGGTGGAACACTGAAGCTTTCTTT	CAWSVTASRWNTEAFF